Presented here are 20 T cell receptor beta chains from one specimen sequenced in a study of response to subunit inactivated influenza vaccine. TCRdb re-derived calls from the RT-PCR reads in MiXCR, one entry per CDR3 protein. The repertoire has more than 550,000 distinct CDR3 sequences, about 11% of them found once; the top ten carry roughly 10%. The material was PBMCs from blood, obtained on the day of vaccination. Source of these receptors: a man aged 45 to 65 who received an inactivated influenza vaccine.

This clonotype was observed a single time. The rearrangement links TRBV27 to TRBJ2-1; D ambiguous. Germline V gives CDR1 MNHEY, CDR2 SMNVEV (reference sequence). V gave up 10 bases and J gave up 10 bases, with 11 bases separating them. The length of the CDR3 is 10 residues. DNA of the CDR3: TGTGCCACCTATCTAACGGAGCAGTTCTTC. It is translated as CATYLTEQFF.

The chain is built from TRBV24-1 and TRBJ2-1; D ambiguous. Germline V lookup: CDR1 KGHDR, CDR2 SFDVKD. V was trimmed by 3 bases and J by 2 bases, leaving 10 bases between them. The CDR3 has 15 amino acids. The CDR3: CATSDLTEAYNEQFF. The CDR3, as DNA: TGTGCCACCAGTGATCTTACAGAGGCCTACAATGAGCAGTTCTTC.

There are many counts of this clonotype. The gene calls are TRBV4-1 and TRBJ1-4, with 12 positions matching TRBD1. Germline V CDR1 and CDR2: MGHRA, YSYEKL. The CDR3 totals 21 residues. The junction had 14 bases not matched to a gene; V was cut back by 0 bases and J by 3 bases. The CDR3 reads CASSQDPERDRGRKSNEKLFF. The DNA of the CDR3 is TGCGCCAGCAGCCAAGATCCGGAAAGGGACAGGGGGCGAAAGTCTAATGAAAAACTGTTTTTT.

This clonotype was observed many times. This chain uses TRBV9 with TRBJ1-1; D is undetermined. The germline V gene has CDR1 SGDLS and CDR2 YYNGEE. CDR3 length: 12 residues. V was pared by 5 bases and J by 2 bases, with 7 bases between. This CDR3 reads CASSNTNTEAFF. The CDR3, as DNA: TGTGCCAGCAGTAACACCAACACTGAAGCTTTCTTT.

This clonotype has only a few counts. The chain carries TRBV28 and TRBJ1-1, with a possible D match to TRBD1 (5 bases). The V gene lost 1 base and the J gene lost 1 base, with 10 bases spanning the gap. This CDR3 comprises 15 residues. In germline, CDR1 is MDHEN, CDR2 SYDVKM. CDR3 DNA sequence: TGTGCCAGCAGTTTATCCCCCGGGACGAACACTGAAGCTTTCTTT. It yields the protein CASSLSPGTNTEAFF.

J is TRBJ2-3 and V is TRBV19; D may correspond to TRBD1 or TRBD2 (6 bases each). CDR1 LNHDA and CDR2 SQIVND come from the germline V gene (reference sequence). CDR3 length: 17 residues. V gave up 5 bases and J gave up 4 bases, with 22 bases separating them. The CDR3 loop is CASSEGGAGNAADTQYF. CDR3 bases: TGTGCCAGTAGTGAGGGGGGCGCCGGGAACGCGGCAGATACGCAGTATTTT. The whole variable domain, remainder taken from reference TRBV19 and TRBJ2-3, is DGGITQSPKYLFRKEGQNVTLSCEQNLNHDAMYWYRQDPGQGLRLIYYSQIVNDFQKGDIAEGYSVSREKKESFPLTVTSAQKNPTAFYLCASSEGGAGNAADTQYFGPGTRLTVL.

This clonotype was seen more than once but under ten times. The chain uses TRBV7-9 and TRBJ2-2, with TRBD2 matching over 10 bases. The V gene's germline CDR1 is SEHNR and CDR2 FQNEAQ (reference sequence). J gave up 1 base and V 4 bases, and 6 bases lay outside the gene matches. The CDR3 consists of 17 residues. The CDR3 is CASSSKLAGMNTGELFF. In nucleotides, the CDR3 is TGTGCCAGCAGCTCAAAACTAGCGGGGATGAACACCGGGGAGCTGTTTTTT.

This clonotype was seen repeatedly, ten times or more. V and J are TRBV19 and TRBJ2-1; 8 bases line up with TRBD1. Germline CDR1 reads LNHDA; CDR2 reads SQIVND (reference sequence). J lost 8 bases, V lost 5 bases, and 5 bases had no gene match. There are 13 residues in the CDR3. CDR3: CASSRPGGDEQFF. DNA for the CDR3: TGTGCCAGTAGTCGGCCAGGGGGCGATGAGCAGTTCTTC.

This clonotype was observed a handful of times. The CDR3 reads CASSDLAGVSYNEQFF. CDR3 nucleotide sequence: TGTGCCAGTAGTGACCTAGCGGGAGTATCCTACAATGAGCAGTTCTTC. The rearrangement links TRBV19 to TRBJ2-1, with 10 bases identical to TRBD2. J gave up 1 base and V 5 bases, and 5 bases lay outside the gene matches. This CDR3 spans 16 amino acids. Germline V gene lookup returns CDR1 LNHDA and CDR2 SQIVND (reference sequence).

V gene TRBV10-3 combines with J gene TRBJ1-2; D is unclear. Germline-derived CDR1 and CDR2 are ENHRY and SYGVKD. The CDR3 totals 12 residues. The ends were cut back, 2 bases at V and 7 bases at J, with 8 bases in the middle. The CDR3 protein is CAISEIASGYTF. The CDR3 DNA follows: TGTGCCATCAGTGAGATTGCCTCTGGCTACACCTTC.

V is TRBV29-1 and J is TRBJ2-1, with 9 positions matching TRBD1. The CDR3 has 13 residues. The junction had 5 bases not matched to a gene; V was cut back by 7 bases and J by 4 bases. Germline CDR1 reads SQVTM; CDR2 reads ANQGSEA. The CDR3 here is CSARDRVYNEQFF. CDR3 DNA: TGCAGCGCGCGGGACAGGGTGTACAATGAGCAGTTCTTC.

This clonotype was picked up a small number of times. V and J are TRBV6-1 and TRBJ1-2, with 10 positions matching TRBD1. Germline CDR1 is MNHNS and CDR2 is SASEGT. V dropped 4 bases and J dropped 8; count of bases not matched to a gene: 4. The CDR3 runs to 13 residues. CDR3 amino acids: CASSGQGALGYTF. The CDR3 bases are TGTGCCAGCAGTGGACAGGGGGCGCTGGGCTACACCTTC.

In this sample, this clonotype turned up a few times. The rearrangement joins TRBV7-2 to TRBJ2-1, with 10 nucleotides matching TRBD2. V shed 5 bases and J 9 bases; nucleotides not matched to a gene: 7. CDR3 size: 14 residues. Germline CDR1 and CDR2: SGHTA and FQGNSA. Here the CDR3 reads CASSQSGRGTEQFF. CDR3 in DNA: TGTGCCAGCAGCCAAAGCGGGAGGGGTACTGAGCAGTTCTTC.

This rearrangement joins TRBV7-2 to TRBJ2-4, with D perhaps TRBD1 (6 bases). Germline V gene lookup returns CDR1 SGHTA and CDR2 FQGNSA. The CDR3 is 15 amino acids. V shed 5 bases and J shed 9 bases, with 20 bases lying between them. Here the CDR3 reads CASSPEGAGVVIQYF. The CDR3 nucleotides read TGTGCCAGCAGCCCCGAAGGTGCAGGGGTCGTCATTCAGTACTTC. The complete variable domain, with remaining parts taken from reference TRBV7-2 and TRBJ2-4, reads GAGVSQSPSNKVTEKGKDVELRCDPISGHTALYWYRQSLGQGLEFLIYFQGNSAPDKSGLPSDRFSAERTGGSVSTLTIQRTQQEDSAVYLCASSPEGAGVVIQYFGAGTRLSVL.

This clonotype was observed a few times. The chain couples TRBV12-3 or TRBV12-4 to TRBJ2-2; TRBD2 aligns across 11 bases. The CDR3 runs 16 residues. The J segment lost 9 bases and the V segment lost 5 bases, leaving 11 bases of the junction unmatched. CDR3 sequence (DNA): TGTGCCAGCAGTCCTCACTTAGCGGGAGGGGACCGGGAGCTGTTTTTT. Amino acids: CASSPHLAGGDRELFF.

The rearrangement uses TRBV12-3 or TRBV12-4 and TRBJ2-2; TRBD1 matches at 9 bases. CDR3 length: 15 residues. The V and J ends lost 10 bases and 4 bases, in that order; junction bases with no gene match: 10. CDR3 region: CAIDRGQGGTGELFF. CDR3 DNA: TGTGCCATCGATAGGGGACAGGGAGGCACCGGGGAGCTGTTTTTT.

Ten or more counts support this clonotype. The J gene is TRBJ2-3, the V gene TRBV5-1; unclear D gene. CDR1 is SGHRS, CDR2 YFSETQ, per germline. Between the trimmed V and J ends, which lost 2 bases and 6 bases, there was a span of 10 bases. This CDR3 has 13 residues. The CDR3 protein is CASSFPQVDTQYF. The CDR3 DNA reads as TGCGCCAGCAGCTTCCCTCAGGTGGATACGCAGTATTTT.

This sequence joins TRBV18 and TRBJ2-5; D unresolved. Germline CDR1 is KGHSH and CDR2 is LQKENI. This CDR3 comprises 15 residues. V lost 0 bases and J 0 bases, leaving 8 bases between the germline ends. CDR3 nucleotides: TGTGCCAGCTCACCACCAGTCCGCTACCAAGAGACCCAGTACTTC. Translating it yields CASSPPVRYQETQYF.

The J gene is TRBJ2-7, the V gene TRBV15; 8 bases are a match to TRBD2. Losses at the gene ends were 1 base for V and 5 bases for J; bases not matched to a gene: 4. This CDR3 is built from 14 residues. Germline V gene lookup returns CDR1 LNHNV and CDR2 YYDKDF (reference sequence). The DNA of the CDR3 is TGTGCCACCAGCAGAGTGTTAGCGGGAAACGAGCAGTACTTC. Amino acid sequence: CATSRVLAGNEQYF.

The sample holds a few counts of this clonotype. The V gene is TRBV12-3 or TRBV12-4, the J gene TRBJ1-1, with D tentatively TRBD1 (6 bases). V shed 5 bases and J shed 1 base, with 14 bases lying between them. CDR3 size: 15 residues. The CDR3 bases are TGTGCCAGCAGTAAGGACAGAGTGCAGAACACTGAAGCTTTCTTT. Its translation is CASSKDRVQNTEAFF.